This TCR beta chain was identified in a study of blood T cells in healthy people across ages. A second PCR of about 7 to 11 cycles used a sample-barcoded 5' primer and a J-beta primer mix. TCRdb re-analysed the 5' RACE reads in MiXCR, keeping a single row per CDR3 protein. The repertoire includes some 1 million distinct CDR3 sequences, 35% to 55% of them detected once, and around 18% sits in the top ten. They isolated at least 6 million PBMCs from each sample. Findings and caveats of the study: Per million T cells, TCR beta diversity dropped about linearly as age rose. With donor CMV status unknown, expanded clonotype changes were possibly confounded. Total diversity from one million sequenced T cells was likely underestimated.

Germline assignment: CDR1 SGHTA and CDR2 FQGNSA. This CDR3 contains 15 residues. The V and J ends lost 5 bases and 2 bases respectively, with 13 bases between them. As for this clonotype: Its target is unknown.

The sample taken for sequencing was blood. The receptor was derived from a woman aged 55-69 years in good health. The chain links TRBV7-2 to TRBJ2-1; D may be TRBD1 (5 bases). For the CDR3, the DNA is TGTGCCAGCAGCGTCGAACAGGCTCCCTACAATGAGCAGTTCTTC. The encoded protein is CASSVEQAPYNEQFF.